This TCR beta chain was sequenced for a study of cytomegalovirus exposure and HLA in healthy donors. Findings of the study overall: Specificity for CMV antigens was confirmed in vitro for a few of the CMV-associated chains. What a later analysis reportedly showed was that an Asian-associated ancestry cluster had fewer N-insertions than the 666-donor mean. Altogether, 164 TCR beta chains were recorded as cytomegalovirus-associated.

PCR involved 60 Vbeta and 13 Jbeta primers. Under the authors' procedure: A later analysis counted around 80 million unique TCR beta chains, 10 million to 12 million shared. Sequencing used immunoSEQ multiplex PCR; TCRdb keeps in-frame clones, though not all of them. V, J and clone size were drawn from that table, and D and trimming were deduced from the DNA. Of about 180,000 clones listed, about three quarters are singletons. As for this clone: What it binds is unknown.

The TCR originated in a man younger than 35 in good health and CMV-seronegative. Input material: PBMCs.

CDR3 sequence reads: CASSLQGAYNEQFF. As DNA, the CDR3 is TGTGCCAGCAGTCTACAGGGGGCCTACAATGAGCAGTTCTTC. V gene TRBV27 combines with J gene TRBJ2-1, with 8 bases fitting TRBD1. V shed 5 bases, J shed 2 bases, and the junction held 2 bases outside the gene matches. The V gene's germline CDR1 is MNHEY and CDR2 SMNVEV (reference sequence). This CDR3 has 14 amino acids.